This TCR beta chain was observed in a study of patients and donors after allogeneic stem cell transplantation. The CDR3 is 12 residues long. Trimming took off 5 bases at V and 4 bases at J, with 11 bases between the two ends. Germline CDR1 SQVTM, CDR2 ANQGSEA. TCRdb ran MiXCR on the RT-PCR reads and lists one entry per CDR3 protein. Of about 200,000 distinct CDR3 sequences listed, around 41% are singletons. This clonotype showed up just once. The clonotype comes from a human donor who was either an allogeneic HSCT recipient or a stem cell or donor lymphocyte infusion donor (not recorded which). It is not recorded whose cells these are; they may come from a transplant donor. This chain joins TRBV29-1 and TRBJ1-2; D is unresolved. Sequencing was performed on blood, either unsorted or a sorted T cell fraction (not recorded which). CDR3 amino acids: CSVPEDTYGYTF. Here the CDR3 DNA reads TGCAGCGTTCCCGAAGACACCTATGGCTACACCTTC. Variable domain in full (rest from reference TRBV29-1 and TRBJ1-2): SAVISQKPSRDICQRGTSLTIQCQVDSQVTMMFWYRQQPGQSLTLIATANQGSEATYESGFVIDKFPISRPNLTFSTLTVSNMSPEDSSIYLCSVPEDTYGYTFGSGTRLTVV.